Below, one T cell receptor (beta chain) is given with its context. Germline and junction disagree at one end, which may indicate a read error. The CDR3 covers 15 residues. Germline CDR1 and CDR2: MNHEY and SVGEGT. This entry belongs to a study of tumor and adjacent non-tumor tissue in lung cancer. The library came from three nested PCR rounds adapted from ARM-PCR protocols. TCRdb independently ran MiXCR on the multiplex PCR reads; one entry per CDR3 protein. Of 100,000 to 120,000 distinct CDR3 sequences listed, 84% were seen once; the top ten hold around 21%. No cell sorting was done before RNA was extracted from the tissue. Chemotherapy-naive patients with new lung cancer underwent thoracic surgery in China, August–November 2014.

This rearrangement joins TRBV6-2 or TRBV6-3 to TRBJ2-2, with D perhaps matching TRBD1 or TRBD2 (5 bases each). The source of this sequence is a man aged 65-85 years with non-small cell lung cancer. Material for sequencing was lung tumor tissue. The chain's CDR3 is CVSYLGQGNTGELFF. The CDR3 DNA sequence: TGTGTCAGTTACCTGGGGCAGGGAAACACCGGGGAGTTGTTTTTT.